This T cell receptor beta chain was sequenced for a study of vaccination and CD4 T cells after COVID-19. Study context: Each post-COVID sample was drawn after diagnosis, and the median interval was roughly 100 days (range 35 to 161). Spike peptides, overlapping and drawn from SARS-CoV-2, HCoV-NL63, HCoV-OC43 and HCoV-229E, were used to stimulate cells. General study results and limits: Only after vaccination were a median roughly 86% of convalescents' reactive clones seen.

In the case of this clonotype: As yet, its antigen is unknown.

With the Oncomine TCR Beta short-read assay, DNA from cultured CD4+ T cells was sequenced. Genomic DNA was isolated from CD4+ T cells that had been cultured. TCRdb recomputed calls from the PCR reads with MiXCR, one row per CDR3 protein. Of roughly 15,000 distinct CDR3 sequences in the sample, 59% were seen once. Treatment defined: roughly ten-day PBMC culture with coronavirus spike peptide pools or control peptides (ViraFEST assay). The TCR sequence derives from a human donor who had recovered from COVID-19. The starting material was CD4+ T cells from blood, cultured in vitro, obtained after SARS-CoV-2 vaccination.

The DNA for the CDR3 is TGTGCCAGCAGCTTGGTCGGGGAAGCTTTCTTT. Translation gives CASSLVGEAFF. The chain is built from TRBV7-2 and TRBJ1-1, with D uncertain. This CDR3 is 11 amino acids long. The V gene's germline CDR1 is SGHTA and CDR2 FQGNSA. Trimming shortened V by 3 bases and J by 8 bases, and 7 bases separated the two germline ends.